One sample yielded the 22 T cell receptor beta chains listed below, sequenced in a study of OX40 agonist ivuxolimab in advanced cancers. Using immunoSEQ multiplex PCR, the repertoire was profiled, and TCRdb retains in-frame clones only, with some absent. The sample lists approximately 86,000 clones, 90% to 95% seen once, with 1.1% in the top ten. The specimen was CD4+ or CD8+ T cells sorted from blood, collected in a trial of the OX40 agonist ivuxolimab. Receptors originate from an adult with an advanced solid tumor such as melanoma, head and neck, liver or kidney cancer.

This clone was counted a few times. The chain employs TRBV19 and TRBJ1-5; TRBD1 agrees at 12 bases. This CDR3 is built from 17 residues. Germline V lookup: CDR1 LNHDA, CDR2 SQIVND (reference sequence). Trimming at V came to 3 bases and at J to 7 bases, leaving 10 bases not matched to a gene. CDR3 nucleotide sequence: TGTGCCAGTAGTATTGAAGGGGGGACAGGGGGCCGGCAGCCCCAGCATTTT. Its translation: CASSIEGGTGGRQPQHF.

This chain uses TRBV7-2 with TRBJ2-2; 14 nucleotides agree with TRBD2. The CDR3 has 18 amino acids. CDR1 SGHTA and CDR2 FQGNSA come from the germline V gene. J gave up 4 bases and V 5 bases, and 9 bases lay outside the gene matches. The CDR3 is CASSRVGLAGVGTGELFF. In DNA form, the CDR3 reads TGTGCCAGCAGCCGCGTGGGACTAGCGGGAGTAGGCACCGGGGAGCTGTTTTTT.

CDR3 nucleotide sequence: TGTGCCAGCTCACCACCGACCGGGTACGAGCAGTACTTC. Translated: CASSPPTGYEQYF. The V and J genes are TRBV18 and TRBJ2-7; D uncertain. CDR3 size: 13 residues. V lost 0 bases, J lost 4 bases, and 7 bases lay in between. Looked up from germline, CDR1 is KGHSH and CDR2 is LQKENI. Supplemented by reference TRBV18 and TRBJ2-7, the full variable domain reads NAGVMQNPRHLVRRRGQEARLRCSPMKGHSHVYWYRQLPEEGLKFMVYLQKENIIDESGMPKERFSAEFPKEGPSILRIQQVVRGDSAAYFCASSPPTGYEQYFGPGTRLTVT.

The CDR3, as DNA: TGTGCCTGGAGTCAGACATTTGAAGCTTTCTTT. Amino acids: CAWSQTFEAFF. This sequence joins TRBV30 and TRBJ1-1; D uncertain. The length of the CDR3 is 11 residues. Trimming removed 2 bases from V and 7 bases from J, with 8 bases in between. In germline, CDR1 is GTSNPN, CDR2 SVGIG (reference sequence).

In DNA, the CDR3 is TGTGCCAGCAGCCCTCTAGCGGGAGGCACCGGGGAGCTGTTTTTT. Its protein product is CASSPLAGGTGELFF. The genes are TRBV7-3 and TRBJ2-2; 11 nucleotides align to TRBD2. The CDR3 runs 15 residues. Germline V gene lookup returns CDR1 SGHTA and CDR2 FQGTGA. V was pared by 5 bases and J by 4 bases, with 3 bases of the junction left unmatched.

The V and J genes are TRBV7-8 and TRBJ2-2, with D possibly being TRBD1 or TRBD2 (6 bases each). Germline values: CDR1 SGHVS, CDR2 FQNEAQ. Between the trimmed V and J ends, which lost 4 bases and 4 bases, there was a span of 16 bases. The CDR3 covers 16 residues. CDR3 DNA: TGTGCCAGCAGCTATCAGGGGAGGCTCAGCACCGGGGAGCTGTTTTTT. This translates into CASSYQGRLSTGELFF.

The chain combines TRBV7-2 with TRBJ2-3; weak D call: TRBD2 (5 bases). Germline V gene lookup returns CDR1 SGHTA and CDR2 FQGNSA. Trimming removed 3 bases at V and 6 bases at J, with 10 bases between. This CDR3 contains 13 residues. CDR3 DNA sequence: TGTGCCAGCAGCTTCCCGGGCGGGGATACGCAGTATTTT. It encodes CASSFPGGDTQYF.

The rearrangement uses TRBV4-1 and TRBJ2-3, with TRBD2 matching 13 bases. Germline CDR1 is MGHRA and CDR2 is YSYEKL. The CDR3 extends over 18 amino acids. V shed 5 bases, J shed 5 bases, and the junction held 13 bases outside the gene matches. The CDR3 DNA reads as TGCGCCAGCAGCACACCGGGACTAGCGGGACCGGATGGAGATACGCAGTATTTT. Translated, it gives CASSTPGLAGPDGDTQYF.

This chain joins TRBV30 and TRBJ1-6; no reliable D call. The length of the CDR3 is 13 residues. Germline V lookup: CDR1 GTSNPN, CDR2 SVGIG (reference sequence). The ends were cut back, 1 base at V and 5 bases at J, with 6 bases in the middle. CDR3 sequence (DNA): TGTGCCTGGAGTGCGGCGGATAATTCACCCCTCCACTTT. It yields the protein CAWSAADNSPLHF.

The chain is built from TRBV19 and TRBJ1-5; a weak D match, TRBD1 (5 bases). V was trimmed by 4 bases and J by 0 bases, leaving 10 bases between them. CDR1 is LNHDA and CDR2 is SQIVND in the germline V gene (reference sequence). The CDR3 totals 15 residues. CDR3 sequence: CASSTGRYSNQPQHF. In DNA, the CDR3 is TGTGCCAGTAGTACGGGACGTTATAGCAATCAGCCCCAGCATTTT.

The chain joins TRBV25-1 to TRBJ2-7; TRBD1 might be the D (5 bases). This CDR3 contains 18 residues. V lost 0 bases, J lost 0 bases, and 18 bases lay in between. CDR1 and CDR2 (germline): MGHDK, SYGVNS. CDR3 protein: CASSEYRAGRIISYEQYF. The CDR3 region has the DNA TGTGCCAGCAGTGAATACAGGGCAGGGCGAATCATCTCCTACGAGCAGTACTTC.

The rearrangement joins TRBV5-5 to TRBJ1-2; TRBD1 is a possible D gene (5 bases). Germline V lookup: CDR1 SGHKS, CDR2 YYEKEE (reference sequence). Trimming took off 1 base at V and 6 bases at J, with 10 bases between the two ends. CDR3 length equals 13 residues. CDR3 sequence: CASSLWEGNGYTF. CDR3 bases: TGTGCCAGCAGCTTGTGGGAGGGGAATGGCTACACCTTC.

This clone was seen just once. The rearrangement uses TRBV7-9 and TRBJ1-5; 10 bases are shared with TRBD1. CDR1 SEHNR and CDR2 FQNEAQ come from the germline V gene (reference sequence). The CDR3 runs to 15 residues. The V and J ends lost 3 bases and 6 bases, in that order; junction bases with no gene match: 5. In DNA form, the CDR3 reads TGTGCCAGCAGCTTGGGACAGGGGATCGGTCAGCCCCAGCATTTT. Amino acid sequence: CASSLGQGIGQPQHF.

The V gene is TRBV19, the J gene TRBJ1-1; 7 bases fit TRBD1. The CDR3 covers 14 residues. Germline lookup yields CDR1 LNHDA and CDR2 SQIVND (reference sequence). The J segment lost 1 base and the V segment lost 10 bases, leaving 9 bases of the junction unmatched. For the CDR3, the DNA is TGTGCCACCGGACAGGCGGTATCGAACACTGAAGCTTTCTTT. It yields the protein CATGQAVSNTEAFF. Variable domain in full (rest from reference TRBV19 and TRBJ1-1): DGGITQSPKYLFRKEGQNVTLSCEQNLNHDAMYWYRQDPGQGLRLIYYSQIVNDFQKGDIAEGYSVSREKKESFPLTVTSAQKNPTAFYLCATGQAVSNTEAFFGQGTRLTVV.

This chain uses TRBV7-6 with TRBJ2-2, with TRBD1 as a possible D gene (6 bases). Germline-derived CDR1 and CDR2 are SGHVS and FNYEAQ. The length of the CDR3 is 13 residues. The V end was cut by 6 bases, the J end by 5 bases, with 10 bases between. CDR3 residues: CASRPQGTGELFF. As DNA, the CDR3 is TGTGCCAGCAGACCACAGGGAACCGGGGAGCTGTTTTTT.

This sequence joins TRBV5-1 and TRBJ2-7; 10 bases are shared with TRBD2. CDR1 and CDR2 from the germline V gene are SGHRS and YFSETQ. The CDR3 consists of 15 residues. Trimming took 4 bases from V and 6 from J; bases not matched to a gene: 10. The CDR3 coding sequence is TGCGCCAGCAGCCCTTTAGCGGGAGGAACCGGCGAGCAGTACTTC. Residues: CASSPLAGGTGEQYF. Filled out from reference TRBV5-1 and TRBJ2-7, the complete variable domain reads KAGVTQTPRYLIKTRGQQVTLSCSPISGHRSVSWYQQTPGQGLQFLFEYFSETQRNKGNFPGRFSGRQFSNSRSEMNVSTLELGDSALYLCASSPLAGGTGEQYFGPGTRLTVT.

The rearrangement links TRBV28 to TRBJ1-2, with D maybe TRBD1 (6 bases). V dropped 8 bases and J dropped 8 bases, with 18 bases sitting between them. This CDR3 has 13 amino acids. Germline assignment: CDR1 MDHEN and CDR2 SYDVKM. The CDR3 DNA reads TGTGCCAGCTCCATGAGGGGGGGCGCGGGCTACACCTTC. It translates to CASSMRGGAGYTF.

This chain links TRBV5-1 with TRBJ1-2; D gene unclear. CDR1 is SGHRS and CDR2 is YFSETQ in the germline V gene. The V and J ends lost 4 bases and 6 bases respectively, with 13 bases between them. There are 13 residues in the CDR3. The CDR3 protein is CASSPEGDHGYTF. CDR3 nucleotide sequence: TGCGCCAGCAGCCCGGAGGGTGATCATGGCTACACCTTC.

The chain links TRBV11-3 to TRBJ2-3; D is unresolved. Trimming shortened V by 2 bases and J by 0 bases, and 9 bases separated the two germline ends. The CDR3 consists of 15 residues. In germline, CDR1 is SGHNT, CDR2 YENEEA. CDR3 residues: CASSLRWDSTDTQYF. CDR3 bases: TGTGCCAGCAGCTTAAGGTGGGATAGCACAGATACGCAGTATTTT.

V usage is TRBV4-3 and J usage is TRBJ2-7; a possible D gene is TRBD1 (6 bases). This CDR3 contains 14 residues. The germline V and J ends were trimmed by 3 bases and 7 bases, with 16 bases remaining between them. Germline-derived CDR1 and CDR2 are LGHNA and YSLEER. The CDR3 is CASSHGQFSAEQYF. For the CDR3, the DNA is TGCGCCAGCAGCCACGGACAGTTCAGTGCAGAGCAGTACTTC.

The rearrangement links TRBV28 to TRBJ1-3, with D unresolved. Per germline, CDR1 MDHEN and CDR2 SYDVKM. This CDR3 spans 16 amino acids. Deletions cut 5 bases from V and 1 base from J, with 15 bases between. CDR3 nucleotide sequence: TGTGCCAGCAGTCATTTCGTACTCTCTTCTGGAAACACCATATATTTT. It encodes CASSHFVLSSGNTIYF. The variable domain in full, completed from reference TRBV28 and TRBJ1-3, reads DVKVTQSSRYLVKRTGEKVFLECVQDMDHENMFWYRQDPGLGLRLIYFSYDVKMKEKGDIPEGYSVSREKKERFSLILESASTNQTSMYLCASSHFVLSSGNTIYFGEGSWLTVV.

The chain carries TRBV28 and TRBJ2-3; 8 bases line up with TRBD1. Germline V gene sequence: CDR1 MDHEN, CDR2 SYDVKM. The CDR3 is 16 residues long. The V segment lost 5 bases and the J segment 1 base; nucleotides outside the gene matches: 8. CDR3 DNA: TGTGCCAGCAGTCTCGGACAGGGAGGAGGCACAGATACGCAGTATTTT. This codes for CASSLGQGGGTDTQYF.